These 9 T cell receptor beta chains came from one sample sequenced in a study of T cells in Graves' hyperthyroidism and ophthalmopathy. What was amplified from RNA transcripts were TCR beta CDR3 regions. TCR CDR3 underwent first-round RT-PCR with the HTBI primer set. TCRdb fed the multiplex PCR reads into MiXCR, producing one record per CDR3 protein. The sample holds hundreds of thousands of distinct CDR3 sequences, roughly 14% seen once. Sequencing used blood. These receptors originate from a woman between 50 and 59 years old with Graves' ophthalmopathy.

This chain joins TRBV5-1 and TRBJ2-7, with D possibly called TRBD1 or TRBD2 (5 bases each). Trimming removed 4 bases from V and 4 bases from J, with 21 bases in between. The germline CDR1 and CDR2 sequences are SGHRS and YFSETQ. The CDR3 sequence is 16 residues long. CDR3 region: CASSPSKPRQSYEQYF. The CDR3 DNA reads TGCGCCAGCAGCCCTAGCAAACCGAGACAGAGTTACGAGCAGTACTTC.

This clonotype appeared many times. Relative to the germline gene, one junction end is altered; a read error may explain this. The gene calls are TRBV28 and TRBJ2-3, with a tentative D call TRBD2 (6 bases). This CDR3 spans 12 amino acids. CDR1 MDHEN and CDR2 SYDVKM come from the germline V gene. CDR3 sequence: CASSLRGDTQYF. DNA of the CDR3: TGCGCCAGCAGCTTGCGGGGAGATACGCAGTATTTT.

The chain links TRBV3-1 to TRBJ2-5; TRBD2 aligns across 7 bases. This CDR3 contains 14 residues. CDR1 LGHDT and CDR2 YNNKEL come from the germline V gene (reference sequence). With 6 bases clipped from V and 3 bases from J, the junction kept 7 bases outside the gene matches. The CDR3, as DNA: TGTGCCAGCAGGGGATGGGGGGGGGAAGAGACCCAGTACTTC. Protein: CASRGWGGEETQYF.

This clonotype was seen repeatedly, ten times or more. This chain uses TRBV27 with TRBJ2-1; TRBD2 agrees at 13 bases. V lost 5 bases and J lost 0; bases outside the gene matches: 10. This CDR3 is built from 19 residues. CDR1 is MNHEY and CDR2 is SMNVEV in the germline V gene (reference sequence). CDR3 in amino acids: CASSLGTSGISLSYNEQFF. The CDR3 coding sequence is TGTGCCAGCAGTCTTGGGACTAGCGGGATTTCCCTCTCCTACAATGAGCAGTTCTTC.

This clonotype was observed at least ten times. The chain recombines TRBV11-3 with TRBJ2-5; D unresolved. Germline assignment: CDR1 SGHNT and CDR2 YENEEA. The CDR3 spans 11 residues. Trimming removed 5 bases from V and 5 bases from J, with 6 bases in between. The CDR3 here is CASSPAETQYF. The CDR3 nucleotides are TGTGCCAGCAGCCCGGCCGAGACCCAGTACTTC.

The rearrangement joins TRBV11-2 to TRBJ2-2; TRBD1 agrees at 12 bases. This CDR3 is 19 amino acids long. CDR1 SGHAT and CDR2 FQNNGV come from the germline V gene. With 2 bases clipped from V and 5 bases from J, the junction kept 12 bases outside the gene matches. In DNA, the CDR3 is TGTGCCAGCAGCTTAAGTAGTTATCGGGGACAGGGGGCAACCGGGGAGCTGTTTTTT. Its translation: CASSLSSYRGQGATGELFF.

The table lists this clonotype with a few counts. The CDR3 bases are TGTGCCAGCAGCCATAGAGGGACTAGCGGCTCCTACGAGCAGTACTTC. Translated, it gives CASSHRGTSGSYEQYF. J is TRBJ2-7 and V is TRBV11-2; TRBD2 agrees at 11 bases. The CDR3 spans 16 residues. V lost 5 bases, J lost 0 bases, and 6 bases stayed unmatched. Looked up from germline, CDR1 is SGHAT and CDR2 is FQNNGV.

This chain connects TRBV5-6 to TRBJ2-7, with 9 bases identical to TRBD2. Trimming cost V 0 bases and J 5 bases; bases outside gene matches: 9. The CDR3 is 16 amino acids. Germline V lookup: CDR1 SGHDT, CDR2 YYEEEE. CDR3 coding DNA: TGTGCCAGCAGCTTGGGGGCCGGACTAGCGAGCCACGAGCAGTACTTC. This translates into CASSLGAGLASHEQYF.

This clonotype was seen many times. This chain connects TRBV7-3 to TRBJ2-2; D possibly corresponds to TRBD2 (6 bases). The germline V gene has CDR1 SGHTA and CDR2 FQGTGA. The CDR3 extends over 16 amino acids. Trimming removed 5 bases at V and 0 bases at J, with 13 bases between. CDR3 residues: CASSPMGGSNTGELFF. DNA of the CDR3: TGTGCCAGCAGCCCCATGGGGGGTTCGAACACCGGGGAGCTGTTTTTT. The full variable domain, rest sourced from reference TRBV7-3 and TRBJ2-2, is GAGVSQTPSNKVTEKGKYVELRCDPISGHTALYWYRQSLGQGPEFLIYFQGTGAADDSGLPNDRFFAVRPEGSVSTLKIQRTERGDSAVYLCASSPMGGSNTGELFFGEGSRLTVL.